The source of this T cell receptor beta chain is a study of cytomegalovirus exposure and HLA in healthy donors (TCRdb year 2017). As for the study more broadly: In an earlier analysis of around 540 of the donors, roughly 300 Gb of sequence data and 100 million or so unique TCR beta sequences from 150 million to 200 million T cells were reported. Roughly 300 gigabases of sequencing data and around 80 million unique TCR sequences made up an early release that covered around 640 HLA-typed donors. Of the roughly 400 genotyped donors, 65% to 90% fell in the genetic ancestry cluster associated with self-reported Caucasian donors. The study was designed to test whether signatures of past pathogen exposure could be identified by cataloging public T cell receptors. The T cell repertoires of 670 or so subjects were profiled by immunosequencing and related to cytomegalovirus serostatus. Besides the first cohort of around 700 subjects, a separate validation cohort made up of over 100 different subjects was used. High-throughput TCR immunosequencing, statistical association of individual TCRs with disease status, and machine learning were combined to predict cytomegalovirus infection status. To study patterns of TCR occurrence, a later analysis re-analyzed previously published TCR beta repertoires from more than 550 donors and added high-resolution HLA genotyping. Rather than using new phenotypic data, the later analysis identified candidate immune exposures from TCR beta sequences and from how often those sequences occurred across donors. An earlier analysis of approximately 640 of the donors applied high-throughput TCR beta sequencing to assess whether each TCR beta V gene segment acted as functional or pseudogenic. Donor age, sex, ethnicity and CMV serostatus were compiled together with the repertoire data. Genome-wide SNP genotypes for about three fifths of the 666 donors were used in a later genetic analysis, which treated that subset as a discovery cohort. All discovery cohort repertoires had been generated on a single sequencing platform. HLA typing included class I and class II loci at four-digit resolution. Typing coverage varied by locus: about 629-640 donors for A, B, C, DRB1 and DQB1; approximately 500 for DQA1; more than 600 for DPA1; fewer than 480 for DPB1. Roughly 5 DR-DQ haplotypes were handled as single units for association and clustering, since linkage in the cohort was strong. Among about 390 genotyped donors of the cohort, an average of 235,054 unique TCR beta nucleotide sequences were sequenced per donor, 15% to 20% of them non-productive.

This clone has just a few counts. The target of this receptor is not known. Within one base of it there is no much larger clone, and no base qualities were kept. The CDR3 starts with the cysteine, ends with the phenylalanine, and has 13 residues. CDR3 DNA only is kept here, 39 bases in frame from base 1. CDR1 and CDR2, per the germline V gene, are MDHEN and SYDVKM. V drops 0 bases and J drops 3 bases, leaving 6 bases in between. General findings and caveats noted by the study authors: A few of the identified cytomegalovirus-associated TCR beta chains were confirmed in vitro to be specific for cytomegalovirus antigens. Because counts were too low, roughly 16 rarely observed V segments, including chromosome 9 orphons, were excluded from the earlier analysis of 587 of the donors. Sequencing depth was assumed to be roughly uniform across donors in the presence/absence analyses, though that assumption may not hold. Strong co-occurrence of HLA alleles, especially DR and DQ, made assigning TCR associations to individual alleles difficult. A later analysis found that HLA-associated TCR beta chains were more clonally expanded and had lower generation probabilities than equally common non-associated chains. At a false discovery rate of 0.05, a later analysis linked 15,000 to 20,000 TCR beta sequences to specific HLA alleles. V-gene and J-gene trimming of TCR beta chains was associated with a missense DCLRE1C variant in a later genetic analysis, and the association was replicated in an independent cohort. The classifier was reported to diagnose cytomegalovirus status with high specificity and sensitivity in both the original cohort and the validation cohort. CMV serostatus was the only immune exposure information available for the cohort. A later genetic analysis reported fewer N-insertions in productive TCRs among donors in an Asian-associated ancestry cluster than the roughly 670-donor mean. A further reported finding was that TCR beta sequences accurately predicted the HLA-A and HLA-B alleles for most subjects in the first cohort. Across donors, most TCR sequences were observed very rarely, whereas some public TCRs were present in many individuals. Linkage disequilibrium might explain the correlated functional status among segregating V segments, but an unknown experimental factor could not be excluded. According to a later analysis, most CMV-associated TCR beta chains appeared to be HLA-restricted, and the HLA associations seemed to be driven largely by CMV exposure. In this cohort, only TCR beta chains were sequenced, and detectable features were limited by the absence of alpha or paired-chain data. According to a later analysis, TCR association rates differed among HLA loci, with DRB1 alleles showing the most associated TCRs and HLA-C alleles showing the fewest. Because the 87-base-pair reads could not distinguish some IMGT-functional V segments, including TRBV6-2 and TRBV6-3, those segments were excluded. A total of some 180 TCR beta chains were listed by the study as associated with cytomegalovirus. A cluster of highly shared sequence variants was judged likely to be a technical artifact of the sequencing pipeline. Because HLA typing was unavailable for some donors at each locus, only the typed subset was used in association tests. Several of the top co-occurrence clusters appeared to be linked to parvovirus B19, influenza, CMV and Epstein-Barr virus, according to a later analysis. It was suggested by the authors that the approach could potentially be generalized to other disease states and immunological phenotypes. An earlier analysis of 587 of the donors showed that most TCR beta V segments appeared in productive rearrangements either about 87% or about 30% of the time, which broadly matched IMGT annotations.

Libraries were constructed by the immunoSEQ multiplex PCR assay. The multiplex PCR relied on a mix of 60 forward primers for TCR Vbeta segments and 13 reverse primers for TCR Jbeta segments. A multiplex PCR assay on genomic DNA amplified the CDR3 region of rearranged TCR beta genes. Amplified TCR beta libraries were sequenced as 87-base-pair reads on the Illumina HiSeq System. In the paper's pipeline: A later analysis tallied approximately 87 million unique TCR beta chains across the 666 repertoires, and some 12 million of those chains were shared by two or more donors. Raw reads were error-corrected and collapsed into unique sequences by a nearest-neighbor algorithm in which closely related sequences were merged to remove PCR and sequencing errors. V, D and J gene segments were assigned by aligning CDR3 sequences to IMGT reference sequences. For a sequence to be retained, a match of at least six nucleotides to both a V gene segment and a J gene segment was required. Rearrangements were classified as productive when the CDR3 lacked stop codons and remained in frame with V and J, and all other rearrangements were classified as non-productive. CDR3 was defined according to IMGT convention as the region running from the second conserved V-encoded cysteine to the conserved J-encoded phenylalanine. Sequences without an unambiguous match to a single V gene segment were excluded from the earlier analysis of over 500 of the donors. An earlier analysis of 587 of the donors classified V segments as functional when productive rearrangements were above 56.7% and as segregating when the standard deviation between donors was above 5%. To diagnose cytomegalovirus status from the catalog of TCR beta chain sequences, a statistical classification framework was built. A later analysis assigned V and J genes by comparing TCR nucleotide sequences with IMGT/GENE-DB human TR gene sequences. The TCRdist pipeline was used in a later analysis to assign CDR3 sequences and most-parsimonious VDJ recombination scenarios. In a later analysis, each TCR beta chain was defined by its CDR3 amino acid sequence together with its V-gene family, and reads lacking a unique V-gene family were excluded. A later analysis removed 592 highly shared, low-generation-probability nucleotide sequences to deal with suspected cross-contamination and a sequencing artifact. In a later analysis, a clonal expansion index was calculated for each public chain from normalized within-repertoire ranks of inferred template counts. Generation probabilities in a later analysis came from a VDJ recombination model fitted to out-of-frame rearrangements, and those results were checked against IGoR. In a later analysis, TCR-TCR, TCR-HLA and TCR-CMV co-occurrence was scored with hypergeometric tests, and a repertoire-size bias correction was applied to TCR pairs. In a later analysis, false discovery rates were estimated by permuting HLA or CMV assignments 20 times. In a later analysis, co-occurring TCRs were grouped using DBSCAN, and TCRdist sequence similarity was added for clustering within HLA-allele-positive subsets. Co-occurrence clustering excluded repertoires with fewer than 30,000 or more than 120,000 public chains, plus five with anomalous nucleotide sharing. TCRdb carries this immuneACCESS record with in-frame sequences only. Its versions omit some clonotypes, under half of them owing to an unresolved V gene in the studies checked, with the rest unexplained. D and trimming were read from the DNA, whereas the V and J calls and clone size are those reported in that table. This sample holds tens of thousands of clones; about three quarters were observed only once. The ten largest make up approximately 25% of the sample.

The cohort consisted of approximately 670 healthy bone marrow donors. All cohort members were sampled while nominally healthy, although unrecorded immune exposures were likely present. The donor was CMV seropositive and was included in the group of around 300 seropositive cohort members. A peripheral blood sample was collected from each donor, and TCR beta sequencing was performed on peripheral blood mononuclear cells. The Qiagen DNeasy Blood Extraction Kit was used to extract genomic DNA from the blood cell samples. This clonotype was obtained from a man aged 50-60 years in good health and CMV-seropositive. The source material was PBMCs. The chain joins TRBV28 to TRBJ2-7; TRBD1 could be the D gene, as 5 bases match. In nucleotide form, the sequence is TGTGCCAGCAGTTTATGGACAGACTACGAGCAGTACTTC. Its translation reads: CASSLWTDYEQYF.